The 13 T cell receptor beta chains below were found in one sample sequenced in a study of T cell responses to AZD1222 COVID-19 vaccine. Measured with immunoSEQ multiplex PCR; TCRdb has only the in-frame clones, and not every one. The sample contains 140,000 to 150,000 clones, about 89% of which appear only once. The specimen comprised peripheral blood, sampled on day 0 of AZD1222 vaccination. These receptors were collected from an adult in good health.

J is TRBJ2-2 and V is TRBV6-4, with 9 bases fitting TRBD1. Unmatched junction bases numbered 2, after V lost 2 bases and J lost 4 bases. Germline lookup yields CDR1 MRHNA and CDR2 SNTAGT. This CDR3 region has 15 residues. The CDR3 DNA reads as TGTGCCAGCAGTGACGGGACAGGGAGCACCGGGGAGCTGTTTTTT. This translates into CASSDGTGSTGELFF.

Here the CDR3 DNA reads TGTGCCAGCAGTCCAATTAGCGGGAGCGCAACTAATGAAAAACTGTTTTTT. This codes for CASSPISGSATNEKLFF. This chain connects TRBV6-2 or TRBV6-3 to TRBJ1-4; no firm D call. The germline gives CDR1 MNHEY, CDR2 SVGEGT. The CDR3 runs to 17 residues. V lost 5 bases to trimming and J lost 0 bases, with 16 bases between them.

The CDR3 sequence is CASSYPETGVYEQYF. The CDR3 DNA follows: TGTGCCAGCAGTTACCCGGAGACAGGGGTTTACGAGCAGTACTTC. The chain is built from TRBV6-6 and TRBJ2-7; 8 bases map to TRBD1. J was trimmed by 4 bases and V by 2 bases; bases with no gene match: 7. The CDR3 is 15 amino acids. Germline V gene lookup returns CDR1 MNHNY and CDR2 SVGAGI (reference sequence).

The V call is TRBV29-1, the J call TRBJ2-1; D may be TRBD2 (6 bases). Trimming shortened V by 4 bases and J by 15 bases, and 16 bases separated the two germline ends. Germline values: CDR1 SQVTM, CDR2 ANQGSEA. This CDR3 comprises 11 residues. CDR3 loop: CSVGEDPLRFF. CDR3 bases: TGCAGCGTTGGGGAGGACCCTCTTCGGTTCTTC.

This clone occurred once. CDR3 DNA: TGTGCCAGAGGAGACAGGGGAGGAGGAGAGACCCAGTACTTC. This sequence encodes CARGDRGGGETQYF. The gene calls are TRBV5-8 and TRBJ2-5; the match to TRBD1 covers 8 bases. The CDR3 runs to 14 residues. The V gene end was trimmed by 8 bases and the J gene end by 4 bases; junction bases not matched to a gene: 10. The V gene's germline CDR1 is SGHTS and CDR2 YDEGEE.

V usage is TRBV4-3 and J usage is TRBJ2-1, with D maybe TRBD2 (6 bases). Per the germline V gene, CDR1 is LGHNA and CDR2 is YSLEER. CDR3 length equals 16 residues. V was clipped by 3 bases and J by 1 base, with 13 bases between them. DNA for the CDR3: TGCGCCAGCAGCCACGCTAAAGGGAGGTCCTACAATGAGCAGTTCTTC. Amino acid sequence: CASSHAKGRSYNEQFF.

CDR3 nucleotides: TGTGCCATCAGTGAGGGAGGGAGGCAAGGAAACACCATATATTTT. Protein sequence: CAISEGGRQGNTIYF. This chain connects TRBV10-3 to TRBJ1-3, with D unclear. V was pared by 2 bases and J by 4 bases, with 12 bases between. Germline V gene sequence: CDR1 ENHRY, CDR2 SYGVKD. The CDR3 covers 15 residues.

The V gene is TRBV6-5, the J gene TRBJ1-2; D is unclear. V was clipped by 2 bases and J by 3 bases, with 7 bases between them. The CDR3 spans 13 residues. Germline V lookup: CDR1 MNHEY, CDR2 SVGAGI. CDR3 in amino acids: CASSYGSYYGYTF. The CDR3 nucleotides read TGTGCCAGCAGTTACGGGAGTTACTATGGCTACACCTTC.

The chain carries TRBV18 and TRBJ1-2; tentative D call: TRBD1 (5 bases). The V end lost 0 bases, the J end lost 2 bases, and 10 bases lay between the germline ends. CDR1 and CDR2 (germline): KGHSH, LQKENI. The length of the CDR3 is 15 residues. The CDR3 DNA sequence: TGTGCCAGCTCACCACCGATGACAGAAAACTATGGCTACACCTTC. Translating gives CASSPPMTENYGYTF.

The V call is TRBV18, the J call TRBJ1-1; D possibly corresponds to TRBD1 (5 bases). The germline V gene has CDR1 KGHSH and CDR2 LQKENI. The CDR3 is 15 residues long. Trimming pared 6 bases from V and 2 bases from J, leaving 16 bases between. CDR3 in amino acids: CASSTNMGENTEAFF. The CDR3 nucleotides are TGTGCCAGCTCTACCAATATGGGGGAAAACACTGAAGCTTTCTTT.

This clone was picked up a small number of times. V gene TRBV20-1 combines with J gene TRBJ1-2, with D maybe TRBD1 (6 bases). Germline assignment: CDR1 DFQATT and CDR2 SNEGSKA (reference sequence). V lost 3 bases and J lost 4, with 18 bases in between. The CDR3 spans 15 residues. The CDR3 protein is CSASGGQPSSYGYTF. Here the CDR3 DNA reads TGCAGTGCTAGTGGGGGACAACCTTCTTCCTATGGCTACACCTTC.

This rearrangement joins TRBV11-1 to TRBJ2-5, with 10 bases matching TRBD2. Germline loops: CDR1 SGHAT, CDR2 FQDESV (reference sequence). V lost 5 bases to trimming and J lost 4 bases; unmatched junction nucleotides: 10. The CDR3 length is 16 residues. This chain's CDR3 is CASSRQSGRALETQYF. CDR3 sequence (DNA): TGTGCCAGCAGCCGCCAGAGCGGGAGGGCCTTAGAGACCCAGTACTTC. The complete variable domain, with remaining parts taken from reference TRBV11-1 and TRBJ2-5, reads EAEVAQSPRYKITEKSQAVAFWCDPISGHATLYWYRQILGQGPELLVQFQDESVVDDSQLPKDRFSAERLKGVDSTLKIQPAELGDSAMYLCASSRQSGRALETQYFGPGTRLLVL.

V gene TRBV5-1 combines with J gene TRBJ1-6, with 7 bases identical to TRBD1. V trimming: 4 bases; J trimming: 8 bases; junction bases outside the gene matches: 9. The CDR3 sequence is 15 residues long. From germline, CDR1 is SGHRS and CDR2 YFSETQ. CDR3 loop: CASSRGTALDSPLHF. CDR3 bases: TGCGCCAGCAGCCGGGGGACAGCACTTGATTCACCCCTCCACTTT.